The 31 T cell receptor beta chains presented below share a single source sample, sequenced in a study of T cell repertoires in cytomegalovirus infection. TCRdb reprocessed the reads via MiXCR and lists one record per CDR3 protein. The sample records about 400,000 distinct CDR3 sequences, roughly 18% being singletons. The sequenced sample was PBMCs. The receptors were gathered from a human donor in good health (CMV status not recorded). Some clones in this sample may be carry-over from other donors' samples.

DNA for the CDR3: TGTGCCAGCAGTGAATCCCCCGGGAGTATTGACGGTACGCAGTATTTT. Translation: CASSESPGSIDGTQYF. V and J are TRBV6-1 and TRBJ2-3; a weak D match, TRBD2 (6 bases). CDR1 and CDR2 from the germline V gene are MNHNS and SASEGT. The ends were cut back, 2 bases at V and 8 bases at J, with 20 bases in the middle. This CDR3 has 16 residues.

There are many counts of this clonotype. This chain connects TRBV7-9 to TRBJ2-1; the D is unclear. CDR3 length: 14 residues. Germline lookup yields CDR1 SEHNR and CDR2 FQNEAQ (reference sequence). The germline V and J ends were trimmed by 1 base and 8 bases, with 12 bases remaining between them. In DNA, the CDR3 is TGTGCCAGCAGCTTAGGGTACGGATGGCATGAGCAGTTCTTC. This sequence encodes CASSLGYGWHEQFF.

The CDR3 DNA follows: TGCAGTGCTAGAGATCAGGGTGATTCACCCCTCCACTTT. It encodes CSARDQGDSPLHF. The J gene is TRBJ1-6, the V gene TRBV20-1, with D possibly TRBD1 on 5 matching bases. Germline V gives CDR1 DFQATT, CDR2 SNEGSKA (reference sequence). This CDR3 is 13 amino acids long. V was shortened by 0 bases and J by 8 bases, with 8 bases between the two germline ends.

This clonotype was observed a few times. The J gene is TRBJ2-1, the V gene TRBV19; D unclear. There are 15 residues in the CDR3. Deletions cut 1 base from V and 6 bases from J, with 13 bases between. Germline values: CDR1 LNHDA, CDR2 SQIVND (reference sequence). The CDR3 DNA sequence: TGTGCCAGTAGTATAGTGGCACTTGGCCCCAATGAGCAGTTCTTC. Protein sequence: CASSIVALGPNEQFF.

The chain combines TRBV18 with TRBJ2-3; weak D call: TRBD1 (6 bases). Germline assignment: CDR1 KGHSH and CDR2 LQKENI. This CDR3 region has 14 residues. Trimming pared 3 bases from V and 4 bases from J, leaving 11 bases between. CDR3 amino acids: CASSPNRAPDTQYF. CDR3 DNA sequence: TGTGCCAGCTCACCGAACAGGGCTCCAGATACGCAGTATTTT.

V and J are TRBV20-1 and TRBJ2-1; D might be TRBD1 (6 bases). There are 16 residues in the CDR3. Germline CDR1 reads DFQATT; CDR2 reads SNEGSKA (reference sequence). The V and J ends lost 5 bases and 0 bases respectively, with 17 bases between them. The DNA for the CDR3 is TGCAGTGCTTCTGATGGGGGCCCGAGCTCCTACAATGAGCAGTTCTTC. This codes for CSASDGGPSSYNEQFF.

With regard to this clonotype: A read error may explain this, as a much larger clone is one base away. The DNA of the CDR3 is TGTGCCAGCAGCCGCGGACAGGGGTTTAAGACCCAGTACTTC. Its protein is CASSRGQGFKTQYF. The rearrangement joins TRBV7-2 to TRBJ2-5; 9 positions match TRBD1. Trimming removed 5 bases from V and 6 bases from J; junction bases left unmatched: 7. Per germline, CDR1 SGHTA and CDR2 FQGNSA. The length of the CDR3 is 14 residues.

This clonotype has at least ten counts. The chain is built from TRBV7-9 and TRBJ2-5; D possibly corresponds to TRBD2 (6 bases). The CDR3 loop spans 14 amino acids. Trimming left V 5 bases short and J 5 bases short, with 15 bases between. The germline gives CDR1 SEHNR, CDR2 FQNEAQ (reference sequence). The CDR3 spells CASSGRDVKETQYF. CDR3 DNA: TGTGCCAGCAGCGGGCGGGACGTCAAGGAGACCCAGTACTTC.

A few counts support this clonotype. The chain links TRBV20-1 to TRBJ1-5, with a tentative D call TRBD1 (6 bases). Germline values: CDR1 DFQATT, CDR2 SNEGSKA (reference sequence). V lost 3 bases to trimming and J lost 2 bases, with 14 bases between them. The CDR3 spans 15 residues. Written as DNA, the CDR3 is TGCAGTGCTAGTAGGGGGGGGCAAGGCAATCAGCCCCAGCATTTT. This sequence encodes CSASRGGQGNQPQHF.

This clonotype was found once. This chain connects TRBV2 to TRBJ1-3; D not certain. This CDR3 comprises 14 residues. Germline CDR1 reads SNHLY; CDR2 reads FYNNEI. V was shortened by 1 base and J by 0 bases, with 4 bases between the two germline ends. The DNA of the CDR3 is TGTGCCAGCAGTGAAGTCCGCTCTGGAAACACCATATATTTT. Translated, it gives CASSEVRSGNTIYF.

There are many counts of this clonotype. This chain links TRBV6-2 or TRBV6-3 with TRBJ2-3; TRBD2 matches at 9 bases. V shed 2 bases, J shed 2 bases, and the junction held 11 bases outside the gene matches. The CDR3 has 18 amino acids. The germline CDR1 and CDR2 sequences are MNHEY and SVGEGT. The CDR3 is CASSYGGRLADNTDTQYF. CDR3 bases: TGTGCCAGCAGTTACGGGGGCCGACTAGCGGACAACACAGATACGCAGTATTTT.

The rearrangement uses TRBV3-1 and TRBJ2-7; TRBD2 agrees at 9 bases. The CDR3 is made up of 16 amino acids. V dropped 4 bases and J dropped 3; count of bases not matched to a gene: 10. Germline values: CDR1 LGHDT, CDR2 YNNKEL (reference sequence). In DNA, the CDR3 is TGTGCCAGCAGCCCCCCGGGCTGGCGGGAGGGCTACGAGCAGTACTTC. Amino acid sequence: CASSPPGWREGYEQYF.

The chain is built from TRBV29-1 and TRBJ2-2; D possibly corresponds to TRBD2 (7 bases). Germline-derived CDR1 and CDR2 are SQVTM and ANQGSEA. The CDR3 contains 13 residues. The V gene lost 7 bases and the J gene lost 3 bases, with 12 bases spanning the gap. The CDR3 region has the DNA TGCAGCGGGGGGGGGGCTTACACCGGGGAGCTGTTTTTT. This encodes CSGGGAYTGELFF.

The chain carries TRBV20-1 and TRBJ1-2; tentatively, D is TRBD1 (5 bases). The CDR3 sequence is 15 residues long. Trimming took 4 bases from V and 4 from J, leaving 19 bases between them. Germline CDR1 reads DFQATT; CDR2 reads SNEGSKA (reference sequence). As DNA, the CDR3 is TGCAGTGCTACCCCGGGGGGGGTCTACTCCTATGGCTACACCTTC. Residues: CSATPGGVYSYGYTF.

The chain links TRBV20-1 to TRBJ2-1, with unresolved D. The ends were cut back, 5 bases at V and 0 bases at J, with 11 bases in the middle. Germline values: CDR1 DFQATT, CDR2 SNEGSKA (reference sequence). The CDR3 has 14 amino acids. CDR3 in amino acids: CSAPTPSSYNEQFF. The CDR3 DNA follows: TGCAGTGCTCCGACCCCGAGCTCCTACAATGAGCAGTTCTTC.

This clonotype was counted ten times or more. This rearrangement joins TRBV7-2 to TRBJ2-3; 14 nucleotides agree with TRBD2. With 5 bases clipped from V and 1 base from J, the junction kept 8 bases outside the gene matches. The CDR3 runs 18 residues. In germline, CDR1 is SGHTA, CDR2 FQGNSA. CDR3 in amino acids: CASSETSGRVLGTDTQYF. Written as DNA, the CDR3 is TGTGCCAGCAGCGAGACTAGCGGGAGGGTCCTAGGCACAGATACGCAGTATTTT.

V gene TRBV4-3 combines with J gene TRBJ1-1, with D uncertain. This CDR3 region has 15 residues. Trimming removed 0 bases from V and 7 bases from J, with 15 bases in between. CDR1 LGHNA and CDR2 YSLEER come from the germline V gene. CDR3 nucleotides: TGCGCCAGCAGCCAAGAAGTCTTATCAAACTATGAAGCTTTCTTT. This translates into CASSQEVLSNYEAFF.

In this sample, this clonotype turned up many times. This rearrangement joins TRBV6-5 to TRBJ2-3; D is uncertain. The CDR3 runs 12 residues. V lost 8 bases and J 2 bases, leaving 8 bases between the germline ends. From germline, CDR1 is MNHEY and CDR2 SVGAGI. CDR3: CASQGITDTQYF. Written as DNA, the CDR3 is TGTGCCAGCCAAGGGATCACAGATACGCAGTATTTT.

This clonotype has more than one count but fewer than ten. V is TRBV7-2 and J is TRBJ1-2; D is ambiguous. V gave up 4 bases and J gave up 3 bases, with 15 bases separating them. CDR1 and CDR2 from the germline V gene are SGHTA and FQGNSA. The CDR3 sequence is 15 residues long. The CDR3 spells CASSSGGFGYYGYTF. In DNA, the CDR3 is TGTGCCAGCAGCTCCGGAGGATTCGGCTACTATGGCTACACCTTC. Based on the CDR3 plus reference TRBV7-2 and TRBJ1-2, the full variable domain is GAGVSQSPSNKVTEKGKDVELRCDPISGHTALYWYRQSLGQGLEFLIYFQGNSAPDKSGLPSDRFSAERTGGSVSTLTIQRTQQEDSAVYLCASSSGGFGYYGYTFGSGTRLTVV.

The CDR3 coding sequence is TGCGCCAGCAGCCAAGGAGGGGTGGGGGGCACTGAAGCTTTCTTT. Encoded protein: CASSQGGVGGTEAFF. The gene calls are TRBV4-3 and TRBJ1-1, with D tentatively TRBD1 (5 bases). This CDR3 comprises 15 residues. The germline V and J ends were trimmed by 1 base and 4 bases, with 13 bases remaining between them. Germline V lookup: CDR1 LGHNA, CDR2 YSLEER.

The CDR3 region has the DNA TGCGCCAGCAGCCGGGACAGGGATGATGAAAAACTGTTTTTT. Translated: CASSRDRDDEKLFF. The chain combines TRBV5-1 with TRBJ1-4; TRBD1 matches at 9 bases. V shed 4 bases and J 6 bases; nucleotides not matched to a gene: 4. The V gene's germline CDR1 is SGHRS and CDR2 YFSETQ. The CDR3 contains 14 residues. The variable domain in full, completed from reference TRBV5-1 and TRBJ1-4, reads KAGVTQTPRYLIKTRGQQVTLSCSPISGHRSVSWYQQTPGQGLQFLFEYFSETQRNKGNFPGRFSGRQFSNSRSEMNVSTLELGDSALYLCASSRDRDDEKLFFGSGTQLSVL.

The CDR3 region has the DNA TGTGCCAGCAGTCGAGACAGGCCAGGTGAAAAACTGTTTTTT. Its protein product is CASSRDRPGEKLFF. The chain carries TRBV12-3 or TRBV12-4 and TRBJ1-4; a possible D gene is TRBD1 (6 bases). There are 14 residues in the CDR3. V lost 5 bases, J lost 7 bases, and 14 bases lay in between.

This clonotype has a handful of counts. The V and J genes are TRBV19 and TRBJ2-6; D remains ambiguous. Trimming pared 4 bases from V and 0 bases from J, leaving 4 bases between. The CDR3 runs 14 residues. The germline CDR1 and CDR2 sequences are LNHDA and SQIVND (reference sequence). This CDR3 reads CASSTYSGANVLTF. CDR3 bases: TGTGCCAGTAGTACTTACTCTGGGGCCAACGTCCTGACTTTC.

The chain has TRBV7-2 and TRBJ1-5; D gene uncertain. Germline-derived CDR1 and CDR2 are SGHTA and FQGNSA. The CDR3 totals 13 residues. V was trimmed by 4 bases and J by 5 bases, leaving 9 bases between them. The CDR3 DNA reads TGTGCCAGCAGCTCCGGGTTTTATCAGCCCCAGCATTTT. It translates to CASSSGFYQPQHF.

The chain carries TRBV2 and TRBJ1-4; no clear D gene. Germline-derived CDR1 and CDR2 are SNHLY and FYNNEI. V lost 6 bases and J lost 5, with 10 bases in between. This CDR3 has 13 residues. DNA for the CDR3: TGTGCCAGCAGCCCCTGGAGCAATGAAAAACTGTTTTTT. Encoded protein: CASSPWSNEKLFF.

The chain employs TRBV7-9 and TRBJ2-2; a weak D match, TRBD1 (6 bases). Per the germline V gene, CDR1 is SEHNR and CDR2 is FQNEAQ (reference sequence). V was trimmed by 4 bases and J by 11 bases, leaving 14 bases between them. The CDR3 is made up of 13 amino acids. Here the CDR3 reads CASSSRGNVELFF. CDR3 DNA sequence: TGTGCCAGCAGCTCGAGGGGGAACGTCGAGCTGTTTTTT.

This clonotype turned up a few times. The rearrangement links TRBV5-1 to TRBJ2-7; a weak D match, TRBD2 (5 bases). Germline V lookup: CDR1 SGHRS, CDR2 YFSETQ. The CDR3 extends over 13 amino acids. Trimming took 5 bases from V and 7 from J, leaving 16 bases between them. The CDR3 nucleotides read TGCGCCAGCAGTTCGGGGTACGATTCGGAGCAGTACTTC. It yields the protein CASSSGYDSEQYF.

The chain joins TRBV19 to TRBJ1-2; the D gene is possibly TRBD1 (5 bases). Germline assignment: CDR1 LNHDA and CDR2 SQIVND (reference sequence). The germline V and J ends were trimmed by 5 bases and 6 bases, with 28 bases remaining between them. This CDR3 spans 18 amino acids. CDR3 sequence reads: CASSDGARALYYLDGYTF. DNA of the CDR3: TGTGCCAGTAGTGACGGGGCCAGGGCCTTGTACTATCTGGATGGCTACACCTTC.

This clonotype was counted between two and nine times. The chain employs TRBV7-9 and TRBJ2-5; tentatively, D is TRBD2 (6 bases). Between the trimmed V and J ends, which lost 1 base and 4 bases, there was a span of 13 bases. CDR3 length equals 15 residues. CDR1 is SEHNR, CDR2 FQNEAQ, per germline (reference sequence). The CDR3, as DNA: TGTGCCAGCAGCTTAGTCGGGGGTCCCATAGAGACCCAGTACTTC. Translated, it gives CASSLVGGPIETQYF. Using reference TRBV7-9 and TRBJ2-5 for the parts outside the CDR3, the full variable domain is DTGVSQNPRHKITKRGQNVTFRCDPISEHNRLYWYRQTLGQGPEFLTYFQNEAQLEKSRLLSDRFSAERPKGSFSTLEIQRTEQGDSAMYLCASSLVGGPIETQYFGPGTRLLVL.

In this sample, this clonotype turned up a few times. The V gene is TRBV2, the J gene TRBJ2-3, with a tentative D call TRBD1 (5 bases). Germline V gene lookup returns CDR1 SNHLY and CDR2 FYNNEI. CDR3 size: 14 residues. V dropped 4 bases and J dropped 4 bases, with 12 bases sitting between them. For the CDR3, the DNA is TGTGCCAGCAGTGGACAGTCACTATCAGATACGCAGTATTTT. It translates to CASSGQSLSDTQYF.

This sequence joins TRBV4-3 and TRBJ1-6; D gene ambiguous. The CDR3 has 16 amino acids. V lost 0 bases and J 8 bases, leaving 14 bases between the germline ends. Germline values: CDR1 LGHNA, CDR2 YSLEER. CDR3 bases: TGCGCCAGCAGCCAAGATATAGGTACAAGGTATTCACCCCTCCACTTT. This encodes CASSQDIGTRYSPLHF.